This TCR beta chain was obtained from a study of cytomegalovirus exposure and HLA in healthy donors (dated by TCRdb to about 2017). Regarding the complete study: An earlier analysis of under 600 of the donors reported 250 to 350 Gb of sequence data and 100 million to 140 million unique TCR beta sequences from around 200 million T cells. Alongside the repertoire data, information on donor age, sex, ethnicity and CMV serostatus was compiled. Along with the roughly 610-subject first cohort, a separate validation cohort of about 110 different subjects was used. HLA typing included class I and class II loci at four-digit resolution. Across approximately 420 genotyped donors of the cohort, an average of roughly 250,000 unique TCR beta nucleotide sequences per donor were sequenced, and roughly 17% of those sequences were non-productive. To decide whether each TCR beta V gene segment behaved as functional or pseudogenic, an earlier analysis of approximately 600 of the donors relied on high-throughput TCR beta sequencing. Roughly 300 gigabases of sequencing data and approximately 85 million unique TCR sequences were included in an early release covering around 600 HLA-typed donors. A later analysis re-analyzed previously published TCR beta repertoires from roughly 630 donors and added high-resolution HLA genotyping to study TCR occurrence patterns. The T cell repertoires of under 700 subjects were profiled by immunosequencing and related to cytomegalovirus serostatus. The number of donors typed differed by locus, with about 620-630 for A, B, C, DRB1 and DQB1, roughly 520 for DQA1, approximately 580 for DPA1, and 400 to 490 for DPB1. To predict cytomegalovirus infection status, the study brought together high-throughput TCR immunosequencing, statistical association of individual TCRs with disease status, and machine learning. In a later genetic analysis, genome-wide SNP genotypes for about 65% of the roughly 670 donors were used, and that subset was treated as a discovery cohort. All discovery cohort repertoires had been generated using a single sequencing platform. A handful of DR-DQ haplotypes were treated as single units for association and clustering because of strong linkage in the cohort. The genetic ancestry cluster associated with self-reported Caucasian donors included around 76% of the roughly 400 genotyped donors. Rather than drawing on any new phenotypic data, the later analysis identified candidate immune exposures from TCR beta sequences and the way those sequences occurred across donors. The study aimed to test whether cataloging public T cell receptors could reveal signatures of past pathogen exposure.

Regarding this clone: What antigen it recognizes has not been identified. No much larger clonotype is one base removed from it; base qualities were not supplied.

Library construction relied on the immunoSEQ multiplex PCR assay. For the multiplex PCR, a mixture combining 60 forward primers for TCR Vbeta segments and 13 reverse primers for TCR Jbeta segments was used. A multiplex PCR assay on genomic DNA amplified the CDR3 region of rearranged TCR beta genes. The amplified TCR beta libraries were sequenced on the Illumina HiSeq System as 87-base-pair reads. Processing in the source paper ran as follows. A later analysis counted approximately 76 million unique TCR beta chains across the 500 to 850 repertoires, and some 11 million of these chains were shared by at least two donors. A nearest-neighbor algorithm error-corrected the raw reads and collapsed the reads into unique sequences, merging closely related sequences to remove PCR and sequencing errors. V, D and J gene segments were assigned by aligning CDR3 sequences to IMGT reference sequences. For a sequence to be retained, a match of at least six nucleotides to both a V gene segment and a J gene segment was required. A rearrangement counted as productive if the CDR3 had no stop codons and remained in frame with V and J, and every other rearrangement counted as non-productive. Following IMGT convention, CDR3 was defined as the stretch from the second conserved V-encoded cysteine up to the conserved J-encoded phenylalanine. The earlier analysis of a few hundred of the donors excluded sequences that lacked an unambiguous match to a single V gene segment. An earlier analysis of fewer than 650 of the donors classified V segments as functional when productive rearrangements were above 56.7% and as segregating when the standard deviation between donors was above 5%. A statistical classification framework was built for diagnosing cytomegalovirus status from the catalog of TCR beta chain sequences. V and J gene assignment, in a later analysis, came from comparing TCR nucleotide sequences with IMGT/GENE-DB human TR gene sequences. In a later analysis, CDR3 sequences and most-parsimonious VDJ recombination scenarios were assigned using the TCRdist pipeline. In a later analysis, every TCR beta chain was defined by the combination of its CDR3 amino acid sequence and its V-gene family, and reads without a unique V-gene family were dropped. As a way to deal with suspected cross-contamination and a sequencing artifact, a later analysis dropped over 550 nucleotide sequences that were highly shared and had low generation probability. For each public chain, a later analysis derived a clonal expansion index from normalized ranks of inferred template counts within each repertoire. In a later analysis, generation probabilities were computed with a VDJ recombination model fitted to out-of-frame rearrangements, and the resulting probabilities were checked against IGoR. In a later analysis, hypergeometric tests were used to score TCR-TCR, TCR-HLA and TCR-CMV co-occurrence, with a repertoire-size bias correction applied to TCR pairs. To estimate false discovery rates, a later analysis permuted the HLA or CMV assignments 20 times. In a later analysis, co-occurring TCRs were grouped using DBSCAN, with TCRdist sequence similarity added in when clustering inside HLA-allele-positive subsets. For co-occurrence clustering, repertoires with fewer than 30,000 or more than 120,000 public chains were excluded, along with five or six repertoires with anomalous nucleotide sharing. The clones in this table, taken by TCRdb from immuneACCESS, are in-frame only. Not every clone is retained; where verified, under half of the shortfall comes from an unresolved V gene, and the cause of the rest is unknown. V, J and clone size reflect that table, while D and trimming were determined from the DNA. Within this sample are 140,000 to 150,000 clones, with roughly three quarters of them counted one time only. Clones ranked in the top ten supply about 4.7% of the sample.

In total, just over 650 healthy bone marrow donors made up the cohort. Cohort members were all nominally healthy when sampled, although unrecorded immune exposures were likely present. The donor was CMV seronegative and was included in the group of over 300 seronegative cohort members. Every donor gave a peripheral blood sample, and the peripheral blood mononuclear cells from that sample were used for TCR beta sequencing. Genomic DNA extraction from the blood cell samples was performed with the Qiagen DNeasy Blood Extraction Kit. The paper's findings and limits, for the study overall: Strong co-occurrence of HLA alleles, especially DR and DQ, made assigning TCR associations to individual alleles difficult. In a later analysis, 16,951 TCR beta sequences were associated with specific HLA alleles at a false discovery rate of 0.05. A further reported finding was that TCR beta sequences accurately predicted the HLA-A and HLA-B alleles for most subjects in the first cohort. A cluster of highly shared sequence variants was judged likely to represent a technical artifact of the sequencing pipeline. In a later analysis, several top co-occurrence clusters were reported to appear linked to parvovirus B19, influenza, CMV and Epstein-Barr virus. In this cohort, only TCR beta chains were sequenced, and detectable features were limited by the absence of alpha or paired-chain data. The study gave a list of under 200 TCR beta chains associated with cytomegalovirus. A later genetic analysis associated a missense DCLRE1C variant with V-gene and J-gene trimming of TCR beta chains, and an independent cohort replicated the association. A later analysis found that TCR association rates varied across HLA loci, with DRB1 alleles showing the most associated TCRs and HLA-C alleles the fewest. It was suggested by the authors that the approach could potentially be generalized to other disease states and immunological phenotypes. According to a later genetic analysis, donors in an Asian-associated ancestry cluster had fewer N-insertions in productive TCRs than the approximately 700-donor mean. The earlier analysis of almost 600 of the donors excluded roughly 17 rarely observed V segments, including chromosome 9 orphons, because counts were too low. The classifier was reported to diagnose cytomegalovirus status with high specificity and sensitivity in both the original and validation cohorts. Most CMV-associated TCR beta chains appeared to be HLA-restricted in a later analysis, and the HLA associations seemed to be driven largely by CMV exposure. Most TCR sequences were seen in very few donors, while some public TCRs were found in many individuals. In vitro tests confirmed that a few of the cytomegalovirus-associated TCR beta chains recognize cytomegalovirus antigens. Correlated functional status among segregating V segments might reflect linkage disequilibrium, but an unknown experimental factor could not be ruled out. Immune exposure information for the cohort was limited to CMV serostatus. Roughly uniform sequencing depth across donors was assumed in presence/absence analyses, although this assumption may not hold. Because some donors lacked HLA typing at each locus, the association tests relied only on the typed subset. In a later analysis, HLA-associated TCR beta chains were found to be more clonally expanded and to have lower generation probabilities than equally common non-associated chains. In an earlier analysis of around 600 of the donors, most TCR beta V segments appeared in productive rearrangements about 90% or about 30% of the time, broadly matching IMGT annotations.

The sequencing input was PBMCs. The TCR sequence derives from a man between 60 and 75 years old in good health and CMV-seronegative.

At the DNA level, the sequence is TGCAGCGCCCGGACAGTCGGCGGTGGCTACACCTTC. It encodes CSARTVGGGYTF. The sequence joins TRBV29-1 to TRBJ1-2, and the D gene may be TRBD1, 6 bases matching. The CDR3 measures 12 amino acids from cysteine to phenylalanine. The retained sequence is limited to the CDR3, 36 bases, with the frame set at the first base. Per the germline V gene, SQVTM is the CDR1 and ANQGSEA is the CDR2. A distance of 16 bases separates the germline ends of V and J, which lose 7 bases and 7 bases respectively.